This TCR beta chain emerged from a study of cytomegalovirus exposure and HLA in healthy donors. CDR3 size: 16 residues. The germline V and J ends were trimmed by 4 bases and 4 bases, with 20 bases remaining between them. Germline CDR1 is SGDLS and CDR2 is YYNGEE. To note about this clone: Its antigen is unidentified.

The PCR contained 60 Vbeta and 13 Jbeta primers. The data were produced by immunoSEQ multiplex PCR, yet TCRdb's version contains in-frame clones alone and is incomplete. Here the sample spans about 240,000 clones, approximately 78% being singletons. Overall study findings and caveats: In a later analysis, several top co-occurrence clusters appeared linked to parvovirus B19, influenza, CMV and Epstein-Barr virus.

Sequenced material: PBMCs. The origin of this receptor is a boy younger than 18 in good health and CMV-seronegative. The V gene is TRBV9, the J gene TRBJ1-1, with D possibly being TRBD1 (5 bases). CDR3 residues: CASSPRPRGEGTEAFF. The CDR3 coding sequence is TGTGCCAGCAGCCCACGCCCGCGGGGGGAGGGCACTGAAGCTTTCTTT.